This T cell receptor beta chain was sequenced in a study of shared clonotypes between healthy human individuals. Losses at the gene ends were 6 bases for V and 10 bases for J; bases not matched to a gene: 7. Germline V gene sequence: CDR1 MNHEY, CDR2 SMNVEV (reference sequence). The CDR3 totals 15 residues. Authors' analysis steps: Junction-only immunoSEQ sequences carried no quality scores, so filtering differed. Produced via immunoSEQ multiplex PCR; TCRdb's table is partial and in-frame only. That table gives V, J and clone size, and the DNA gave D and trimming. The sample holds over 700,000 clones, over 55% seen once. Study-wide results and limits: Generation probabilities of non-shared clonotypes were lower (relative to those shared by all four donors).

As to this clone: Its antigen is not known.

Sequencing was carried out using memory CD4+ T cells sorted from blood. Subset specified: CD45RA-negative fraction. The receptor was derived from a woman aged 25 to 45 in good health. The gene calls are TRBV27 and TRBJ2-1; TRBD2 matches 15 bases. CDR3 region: CASSRGLAGGEEQFF. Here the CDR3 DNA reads TGTGCCAGCAGCCGAGGACTAGCGGGAGGGGAGGAGCAGTTCTTC.